This paragraph reports one TCR beta chain. The sample belongs to a study of control samples from healthy donors and cancer patients. The repertoire was sequenced with immunoSEQ multiplex PCR; TCRdb's copy has only in-frame clones and lacks some. The sample has approximately 120,000 clones, around 87% seen once. The receptor's source is a man between 60 and 75 years old in good health. Sequencing input: blood.

CDR3 protein: CASSGDSGDTQYF. The CDR3 nucleotides are TGCGCCAGCAGCGGCGACAGTGGAGATACGCAGTATTTT. V gene TRBV5-1 combines with J gene TRBJ2-3; a possible D gene is TRBD1 (5 bases). Germline V lookup: CDR1 SGHRS, CDR2 YFSETQ. This CDR3 is 13 amino acids long. With 4 bases removed from V and 5 bases from J, the gap between germline ends came to 11 bases.